One and the same sample provided the 32 T cell receptor beta chains below, sequenced in a study of blood T cell repertoires in COVID-19. TCRdb's table, derived via immunoSEQ multiplex PCR, lists solely in-frame clones and lacks some. Of 150,000 to 200,000 clones in the sample, approximately 87% are singletons; the top ten hold 4%. Sequencing input: peripheral blood. The receptors were gathered from a woman aged 70-85 years with acute or convalescent COVID-19.

The genes are TRBV27 and TRBJ2-3; TRBD2 is a possible D gene (6 bases). Trimming pared 4 bases from V and 2 bases from J, leaving 13 bases between. This CDR3 contains 15 residues. Germline V lookup: CDR1 MNHEY, CDR2 SMNVEV (reference sequence). The CDR3 DNA reads TGTGCCAGCAGTTCTTTTCGGGGGATCACAGATACGCAGTATTTT. This translates into CASSSFRGITDTQYF.

The V and J genes are TRBV4-3 and TRBJ1-5; D possibly corresponds to TRBD1 (5 bases). CDR3 length: 14 amino acids. The V end lost 7 bases, the J end lost 5 bases, and 15 bases lay between the germline ends. CDR1 and CDR2 (germline): LGHNA, YSLEER. CDR3 in amino acids: CASTNLSGDQPQHF. The CDR3 DNA reads TGCGCCAGCACCAACCTCTCGGGGGATCAGCCCCAGCATTTT.

This chain connects TRBV29-1 to TRBJ2-1; TRBD1 matches 7 bases. The ends lost 4 bases at V and 8 bases at J; junction bases unmatched: 8. The CDR3 consists of 13 residues. Germline V gene sequence: CDR1 SQVTM, CDR2 ANQGSEA. The CDR3: CSVAPGGPYEQFF. In nucleotides, the CDR3 is TGCAGCGTTGCCCCAGGGGGACCCTATGAGCAGTTCTTC.

The chain links TRBV4-1 to TRBJ2-2; 7 bases agree with TRBD1. V shed 0 bases and J 7 bases; nucleotides not matched to a gene: 2. The length of the CDR3 is 14 residues. Germline CDR1 and CDR2: MGHRA and YSYEKL. The CDR3: CASSQDRQGGELFF. The CDR3 DNA is TGCGCCAGCAGCCAAGATCGACAGGGCGGGGAGCTGTTTTTT.

Written as DNA, the CDR3 is TGCAGCGTCGCCCCCGCGGGCGGGAGGTACGAGCAGTACTTC. It encodes CSVAPAGGRYEQYF. The chain employs TRBV29-1 and TRBJ2-7; 8 bases are a match to TRBD2. V dropped 6 bases and J dropped 4; count of bases not matched to a gene: 11. Germline CDR1 is SQVTM and CDR2 is ANQGSEA. The CDR3 has 14 amino acids.

This rearrangement joins TRBV11-2 to TRBJ1-2; D might be TRBD1 (5 bases). CDR1 is SGHAT, CDR2 FQNNGV, per germline. The CDR3 loop spans 13 amino acids. Between the trimmed V and J ends, which lost 0 bases and 6 bases, there was a span of 8 bases. The DNA of the CDR3 is TGTGCCAGCAGCTTAGAAGCAGGGCATGGCTACACCTTC. This translates into CASSLEAGHGYTF.

J is TRBJ2-1 and V is TRBV4-1, with 9 bases aligning to TRBD2. The length of the CDR3 is 15 residues. Germline V gene lookup returns CDR1 MGHRA and CDR2 YSYEKL. V lost 2 bases, J lost 5 bases, and 4 bases stayed unmatched. CDR3 in amino acids: CASSQMTSGHNEQFF. Here the CDR3 DNA reads TGCGCCAGCAGCCAAATGACTAGCGGCCACAATGAGCAGTTCTTC.

The chain joins TRBV25-1 to TRBJ1-5; D unresolved. Trimming took 1 base from V and 4 from J, leaving 14 bases between them. The CDR3 is 16 residues long. The germline V gene encodes CDR1 MGHDK and CDR2 SYGVNS. CDR3 DNA sequence: TGTGCCAGCAGTGAATTTCGGGGAATTAAGAATCAGCCCCAGCATTTT. Translating it yields CASSEFRGIKNQPQHF.

The CDR3 loop reads CASSDSQGAHETQYF. Written as DNA, the CDR3 is TGTGCCAGCAGTGATAGCCAGGGGGCGCACGAGACCCAGTACTTC. The J gene is TRBJ2-5, the V gene TRBV2; 8 positions match TRBD1. The CDR3 consists of 15 residues. Germline CDR1 and CDR2: SNHLY and FYNNEI. V was clipped by 3 bases and J by 5 bases; unmatched bases: 8.

The chain carries TRBV27 and TRBJ2-7; D possibly corresponds to TRBD2 (6 bases). V lost 4 bases to trimming and J lost 3 bases, with 13 bases between them. Germline CDR1 reads MNHEY; CDR2 reads SMNVEV (reference sequence). CDR3 length equals 14 residues. The CDR3 is CASSSTGVNYEQYF. The CDR3 DNA follows: TGTGCCAGCAGTTCTACGGGGGTGAACTACGAGCAGTACTTC.

J is TRBJ1-2 and V is TRBV7-2, with 8 bases aligning to TRBD1. The germline gives CDR1 SGHTA, CDR2 FQGNSA. V dropped 6 bases and J dropped 7; count of bases not matched to a gene: 16. This CDR3 has 16 amino acids. The CDR3 spells CASRIGQGRAVGGYTF. CDR3 DNA: TGTGCCAGCAGGATCGGACAGGGCCGGGCAGTCGGTGGCTACACCTTC.

This clone occurred once. The V and J genes are TRBV7-6 and TRBJ2-2; 7 nucleotides align to TRBD2. Trimming at V came to 1 base and at J to 7 bases, leaving 3 bases not matched to a gene. The germline CDR1 and CDR2 sequences are SGHVS and FNYEAQ. CDR3 length equals 14 residues. The CDR3, as DNA: TGTGCCAGCAGCTTAGAGGGACTACACGGGGAGCTGTTTTTT. Its translation: CASSLEGLHGELFF.

This rearrangement joins TRBV19 to TRBJ2-7; 12 bases are a match to TRBD2. The germline gives CDR1 LNHDA, CDR2 SQIVND (reference sequence). The ends lost 5 bases at V and 3 bases at J; junction bases unmatched: 2. The CDR3 sequence is 14 residues long. Written as DNA, the CDR3 is TGTGCCAGTAGTCGGACTAGCGGGAACTACGAGCAGTACTTC. The encoded protein is CASSRTSGNYEQYF. Variable domain in full (rest from reference TRBV19 and TRBJ2-7): DGGITQSPKYLFRKEGQNVTLSCEQNLNHDAMYWYRQDPGQGLRLIYYSQIVNDFQKGDIAEGYSVSREKKESFPLTVTSAQKNPTAFYLCASSRTSGNYEQYFGPGTRLTVT.

Only a few counts were recorded for this clone. CDR3 residues: CASSLMAGGLDTQYF. The CDR3 DNA is TGTGCCAGCAGCTTAATGGCGGGGGGGTTAGATACGCAGTATTTT. The chain recombines TRBV11-2 with TRBJ2-3, with TRBD2 matching 9 bases. Germline V gene lookup returns CDR1 SGHAT and CDR2 FQNNGV. The CDR3 loop spans 15 amino acids. The V and J ends lost 2 bases and 5 bases, in that order; junction bases with no gene match: 5.

The genes are TRBV7-9 and TRBJ2-2; 10 nucleotides agree with TRBD1. The V segment lost 6 bases and the J segment 0 bases; nucleotides outside the gene matches: 7. This CDR3 spans 17 amino acids. Germline CDR1 and CDR2: SEHNR and FQNEAQ (reference sequence). This chain's CDR3 is CASRPTTGGPNTGELFF. The DNA for the CDR3 is TGTGCCAGCAGACCGACGACAGGGGGCCCGAACACCGGGGAGCTGTTTTTT.

The CDR3 protein is CASSQGWASGVTDTQYF. The DNA for the CDR3 is TGCGCCAGCAGCCAAGGTTGGGCTAGCGGGGTTACAGATACGCAGTATTTT. V and J are TRBV4-1 and TRBJ2-3; TRBD2 matches 9 bases. Germline V lookup: CDR1 MGHRA, CDR2 YSYEKL. The CDR3 runs 17 residues. V was pared by 1 base and J by 3 bases, with 8 bases of the junction left unmatched.

V gene TRBV30 combines with J gene TRBJ2-1; 7 nucleotides match TRBD2. With 5 bases clipped from V and 3 bases from J, the junction kept 7 bases outside the gene matches. This CDR3 is built from 14 residues. Germline lookup yields CDR1 GTSNPN and CDR2 SVGIG (reference sequence). The CDR3 reads CAWQAGSGYNEQFF. CDR3 DNA sequence: TGTGCCTGGCAAGCGGGATCCGGCTACAATGAGCAGTTCTTC.

The chain links TRBV30 to TRBJ2-2, with 12 nucleotides matching TRBD2. The CDR3 spans 17 residues. Germline loops: CDR1 GTSNPN, CDR2 SVGIG (reference sequence). With 4 bases clipped from V and 5 bases from J, the junction kept 11 bases outside the gene matches. In nucleotides, the CDR3 is TGTGCCTGGACCCTCCTAGCGGGAGGGCCGCGGACCGGGGAGCTGTTTTTT. Translating it yields CAWTLLAGGPRTGELFF.

This clone was seen only a few times. The J gene is TRBJ1-2, the V gene TRBV5-1; D ambiguous. V lost 8 bases and J 2 bases, leaving 10 bases between the germline ends. The CDR3 length is 12 residues. The germline gives CDR1 SGHRS, CDR2 YFSETQ. CDR3 sequence: CARSQRNYGYTF. Written as DNA, the CDR3 is TGCGCCAGGTCCCAGCGAAACTATGGCTACACCTTC. Drawing the rest from reference TRBV5-1 and TRBJ1-2, the complete variable domain is KAGVTQTPRYLIKTRGQQVTLSCSPISGHRSVSWYQQTPGQGLQFLFEYFSETQRNKGNFPGRFSGRQFSNSRSEMNVSTLELGDSALYLCARSQRNYGYTFGSGTRLTVV.

This chain joins TRBV6-5 and TRBJ2-3, with TRBD1 matching over 7 bases. Germline V gene lookup returns CDR1 MNHEY and CDR2 SVGAGI. There are 14 residues in the CDR3. The J segment lost 1 base and the V segment lost 7 bases, leaving 5 bases of the junction unmatched. In DNA, the CDR3 is TGTGCCAGCATTCCCGGACAGGGCACAGATACGCAGTATTTT. Protein sequence: CASIPGQGTDTQYF.

The chain has TRBV11-3 and TRBJ2-5; TRBD1 is a possible D gene (6 bases). Germline CDR1 is SGHNT and CDR2 is YENEEA. The CDR3 loop spans 13 amino acids. V was cut by 2 bases and J by 3 bases, with 7 bases left in between. In nucleotides, the CDR3 is TGTGCCAGCAGCTTACGGACAGAAGAGACCCAGTACTTC. Protein sequence: CASSLRTEETQYF.

The CDR3 loop is CASSLRLAGAYNEQFF. The CDR3 coding sequence is TGTGCCAGCAGTTTAAGGCTAGCGGGAGCCTACAATGAGCAGTTCTTC. The chain links TRBV27 to TRBJ2-1; 10 bases match TRBD2. From germline, CDR1 is MNHEY and CDR2 SMNVEV (reference sequence). V was pared by 2 bases and J by 2 bases, with 3 bases of the junction left unmatched. The CDR3 consists of 16 residues.

This rearrangement joins TRBV28 to TRBJ2-2, with 8 positions matching TRBD1. The CDR3 sequence is 14 residues long. Losses at the gene ends were 6 bases for V and 5 bases for J; bases not matched to a gene: 5. Germline lookup yields CDR1 MDHEN and CDR2 SYDVKM. In DNA form, the CDR3 reads TGTGCCAGCAGGGACAGGGTAGGGACCGGGGAGCTGTTTTTT. Amino acid sequence: CASRDRVGTGELFF.

The CDR3 bases are TGTGCCAGCAGGAACCAGGGATCCGGCTACACCTTC. It specifies CASRNQGSGYTF. V is TRBV6-5 and J is TRBJ1-2, with D perhaps matching TRBD1 (5 bases). This CDR3 region has 12 residues. The germline gives CDR1 MNHEY, CDR2 SVGAGI. V was cut by 6 bases and J by 8 bases, with 13 bases left in between.

This clone was counted only a few times. The J gene is TRBJ2-3, the V gene TRBV6-2 or TRBV6-3; 7 bases agree with TRBD2. The trim removed 5 bases at V and 2 bases at J, leaving 1 base unmatched. In germline, CDR1 is MNHEY, CDR2 SVGEGT. The CDR3 is made up of 13 amino acids. CDR3 residues: CASSERDTDTQYF. The CDR3 DNA reads as TGTGCCAGCAGTGAGCGGGACACAGATACGCAGTATTTT.

This rearrangement joins TRBV10-3 to TRBJ2-1; D might be TRBD2 (5 bases). V was trimmed by 3 bases and J by 8 bases, leaving 14 bases between them. The CDR3 is made up of 14 amino acids. Germline V gene lookup returns CDR1 ENHRY and CDR2 SYGVKD. Written as DNA, the CDR3 is TGTGCCATCAGTGAAACGGGATTCGGCCATGAGCAGTTCTTC. This translates into CAISETGFGHEQFF.

The rearrangement uses TRBV4-3 and TRBJ1-4, with a tentative D call TRBD1 (5 bases). Deletions cut 4 bases from V and 0 bases from J, with 9 bases between. This CDR3 has 15 residues. CDR1 is LGHNA and CDR2 is YSLEER in the germline V gene. The CDR3 protein is CASSRGTATNEKLFF. The CDR3 nucleotides are TGCGCCAGCAGCCGAGGGACTGCAACTAATGAAAAACTGTTTTTT.

DNA of the CDR3: TGTGCCAGTAGTGCACAGAACTATGGCTACACCTTC. This gives the protein CASSAQNYGYTF. The chain links TRBV19 to TRBJ1-2; D remains unclear. The CDR3 is made up of 12 amino acids. Looked up from germline, CDR1 is LNHDA and CDR2 is SQIVND (reference sequence). Trimming removed 5 bases from V and 2 bases from J, with 6 bases in between.

The chain couples TRBV19 to TRBJ1-2; D not resolved. Germline values: CDR1 LNHDA, CDR2 SQIVND (reference sequence). V was cut by 0 bases and J by 2 bases, with 7 bases left in between. This CDR3 comprises 14 residues. CDR3 region: CASSIEHSNYGYTF. CDR3 in DNA: TGTGCCAGTAGTATAGAACACAGCAACTATGGCTACACCTTC.

This chain joins TRBV4-1 and TRBJ1-1, with D maybe TRBD1 (6 bases). Germline V gene data show CDR1 as MGHRA and CDR2 as YSYEKL. This CDR3 is built from 19 residues. V lost 0 bases and J 1 base, leaving 21 bases between the germline ends. CDR3 sequence: CASSQEPDWGPPKNTEAFF. CDR3 in DNA: TGCGCCAGCAGCCAAGAACCCGATTGGGGGCCCCCAAAGAACACTGAAGCTTTCTTT.

The J gene is TRBJ2-2, the V gene TRBV5-8; D unclear. The ends were cut back, 3 bases at V and 4 bases at J, with 4 bases in the middle. The germline V gene has CDR1 SGHTS and CDR2 YDEGEE. The CDR3 extends over 12 amino acids. The CDR3 here is CASSSGTGELFF. The DNA for the CDR3 is TGTGCCAGCAGCTCGGGCACCGGGGAGCTGTTTTTT.

The gene calls are TRBV19 and TRBJ2-3; TRBD2 matches 13 bases. Germline V gene data show CDR1 as LNHDA and CDR2 as SQIVND (reference sequence). The junction had 0 bases not matched to a gene; V was cut back by 6 bases and J by 3 bases. The CDR3 runs 14 residues. CDR3 nucleotides: TGTGCCAGTAGACTAGCGGGGGGGACAGATACGCAGTATTTT. It encodes CASRLAGGTDTQYF.